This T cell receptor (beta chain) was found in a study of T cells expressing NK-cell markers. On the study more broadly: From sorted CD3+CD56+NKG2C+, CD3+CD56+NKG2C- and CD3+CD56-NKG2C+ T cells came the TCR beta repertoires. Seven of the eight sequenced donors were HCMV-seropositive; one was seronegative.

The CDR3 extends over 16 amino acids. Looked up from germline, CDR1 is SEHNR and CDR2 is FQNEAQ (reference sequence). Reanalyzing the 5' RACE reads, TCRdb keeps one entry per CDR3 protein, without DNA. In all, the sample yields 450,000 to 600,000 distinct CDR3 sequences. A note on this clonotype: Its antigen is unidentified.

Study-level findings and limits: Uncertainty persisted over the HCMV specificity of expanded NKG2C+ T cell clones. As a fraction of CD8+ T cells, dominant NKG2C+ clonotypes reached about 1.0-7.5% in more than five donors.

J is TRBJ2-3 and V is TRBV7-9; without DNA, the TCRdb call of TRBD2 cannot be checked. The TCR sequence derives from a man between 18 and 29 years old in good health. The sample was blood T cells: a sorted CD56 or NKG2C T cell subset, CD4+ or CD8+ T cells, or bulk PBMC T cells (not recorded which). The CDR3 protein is CASSSSSGGITDTQYF.